The 15 T cell receptor beta chains below were found in one sample sequenced in a study of shared clonotypes between healthy human individuals. Assay: immunoSEQ multiplex PCR; the TCRdb copy retains only in-frame clones and omits some. The sample has approximately 720,000 clones; just over 90% are singletons. Positively selected for CCR7, the CD45RO-negative cells used as naive CD8 cells excluded terminally differentiated effector memory CD45RA+ cells. The sequenced material came from naive CD8+ T cells sorted from blood. Every receptor here comes from a man aged 25 to 40 in good health.

This clone was found once. The chain carries TRBV27 and TRBJ2-3; D is perhaps TRBD1 (6 bases). Germline-derived CDR1 and CDR2 are MNHEY and SMNVEV (reference sequence). This CDR3 has 11 residues. The germline V and J ends were trimmed by 10 bases and 8 bases, with 13 bases remaining between them. DNA for the CDR3: TGTGCCACCTTGACAGGCCCTACGCAGTATTTT. The encoded protein is CATLTGPTQYF.

A note on this clone: The same CDR3 also results from other DNA sequences found in this sample. The CDR3 nucleotides read TGTGCCAGTAGTATAGATTCGTCCTACGAGCAGTACTTC. It codes for CASSIDSSYEQYF. This chain connects TRBV19 to TRBJ2-7; the D is unclear. The V end lost 0 bases, the J end lost 1 base, and 4 bases lay between the germline ends. The CDR3 has 13 amino acids. The V gene's germline CDR1 is LNHDA and CDR2 SQIVND (reference sequence).

With regard to this clone: At one end, the junction sequence differs from germline, possibly due to a read error. V is TRBV7-7 and J is TRBJ2-1; 8 bases agree with TRBD1. This CDR3 is 17 amino acids long. The germline CDR1 and CDR2 sequences are SSHAT and FNYEAQ (reference sequence). The CDR3 region is CASSLGVETGEDHEQFF. The DNA of the CDR3 is TGTGCTAGCAGCTTAGGAGTAGAGACAGGGGAGGATCATGAGCAGTTCTTC.

The chain employs TRBV7-8 and TRBJ2-1, with 8 bases fitting TRBD1. V lost 0 bases, J lost 3 bases, and 13 bases stayed unmatched. This CDR3 comprises 19 residues. Per germline, CDR1 SGHVS and CDR2 FQNEAQ. The CDR3 sequence is CASSLAGRGRGGVYNEQFF. CDR3 in DNA: TGTGCCAGCAGCTTAGCTGGCAGGGGGCGCGGTGGGGTCTACAATGAGCAGTTCTTC.

J is TRBJ1-4 and V is TRBV6-5; D gene ambiguous. The ends were cut back, 0 bases at V and 2 bases at J, with 10 bases in the middle. Germline CDR1 reads MNHEY; CDR2 reads SVGAGI. The CDR3 covers 16 residues. The CDR3 reads CASSYSEIGTNEKLFF. CDR3 coding DNA: TGTGCCAGCAGTTACTCGGAGATCGGCACTAATGAAAAACTGTTTTTT.

The V gene is TRBV11-3, the J gene TRBJ2-2, with TRBD2 as a possible D gene (6 bases). V was cut by 5 bases and J by 4 bases, with 14 bases left in between. There are 15 residues in the CDR3. CDR1 is SGHNT, CDR2 YENEEA, per germline. CDR3 residues: CASSPGRGFTGELFF. The CDR3, as DNA: TGTGCCAGCAGCCCTGGCCGGGGGTTCACCGGGGAGCTGTTTTTT.

The CDR3 protein is CASSTIRQGTRSYEQYF. The DNA of the CDR3 is TGTGCCAGTAGTACCATTCGCCAGGGGACGAGGTCCTACGAGCAGTACTTC. The chain links TRBV19 to TRBJ2-7, with D possibly being TRBD1 (6 bases). CDR1 and CDR2 from the germline V gene are LNHDA and SQIVND (reference sequence). Trimming removed 4 bases at V and 1 base at J, with 20 bases between. This CDR3 is 17 amino acids long.

J is TRBJ2-2 and V is TRBV27; TRBD2 aligns across 9 bases. The CDR3 spans 16 residues. The junction had 5 bases not matched to a gene; V was cut back by 2 bases and J by 4 bases. From germline, CDR1 is MNHEY and CDR2 SMNVEV (reference sequence). This chain's CDR3 is CASSLRLAEITGELFF. The CDR3 nucleotides read TGTGCCAGCAGTTTAAGACTAGCGGAAATCACCGGGGAGCTGTTTTTT.

Notes on this clone: A clone one base away is much larger, so this may be a read error. At the DNA level, this CDR3 is encoded by other sequences in the same sample as well. As DNA, the CDR3 is TGTGCCAGCAGCGGGACCGGGGAGCTGTTTTTT. Residues: CASSGTGELFF. This chain connects TRBV7-9 to TRBJ2-2; unclear D gene. CDR1 and CDR2 from the germline V gene are SEHNR and FQNEAQ (reference sequence). The CDR3 totals 11 residues. The V end was cut by 5 bases, the J end by 5 bases, with 3 bases between.

In the case of this clone: The junction shows a germline mismatch at one end, possibly a read error. The chain employs TRBV11-2 and TRBJ2-1, with TRBD2 matching over 14 bases. The CDR3 consists of 17 residues. The germline gives CDR1 SGHAT, CDR2 FQNNGV. CDR3 amino acids: CTSSLGTSGSLYNEQFF. In DNA form, the CDR3 reads TGTACCAGCAGCTTAGGGACTAGCGGGAGTCTTTACAATGAGCAGTTCTTC.

V gene TRBV27 combines with J gene TRBJ2-2; a possible D gene is TRBD2 (5 bases). V lost 0 bases and J lost 0, with 14 bases in between. Germline-derived CDR1 and CDR2 are MNHEY and SMNVEV (reference sequence). This CDR3 region has 18 residues. This CDR3 reads CASSLSIRRVTNTGELFF. In nucleotides, the CDR3 is TGTGCCAGCAGTTTATCGATAAGGCGGGTCACGAACACCGGGGAGCTGTTTTTT.

The rearrangement joins TRBV4-1 to TRBJ2-3, with TRBD2 matching over 7 bases. The CDR3 consists of 16 residues. Germline CDR1 is MGHRA and CDR2 is YSYEKL. The ends lost 0 bases at V and 3 bases at J; junction bases unmatched: 6. This CDR3 reads CASSQEWGGATDTQYF. Here the CDR3 DNA reads TGCGCCAGCAGCCAAGAATGGGGGGGTGCAACAGATACGCAGTATTTT.

The chain links TRBV4-1 to TRBJ2-7; 7 bases agree with TRBD1. The CDR3 consists of 15 residues. Germline CDR1 is MGHRA and CDR2 is YSYEKL. Losses at the gene ends were 2 bases for V and 4 bases for J; bases not matched to a gene: 8. The CDR3 sequence is CASSQIDRDRYEQYF. The CDR3 DNA reads TGCGCCAGCAGCCAAATTGACAGGGATCGGTACGAGCAGTACTTC.

The chain is built from TRBV11-2 and TRBJ2-1; possible D gene TRBD2, 5 bases. CDR1 and CDR2 (germline): SGHAT, FQNNGV. The CDR3 spans 17 residues. The V and J ends lost 0 bases and 2 bases respectively, with 14 bases between them. Here the CDR3 DNA reads TGTGCCAGCAGCTTAGATCCCGGGGTCTTACCCTACAATGAGCAGTTCTTC. Its translation is CASSLDPGVLPYNEQFF.

The gene calls are TRBV10-3 and TRBJ2-7; a weak D match, TRBD1 (5 bases). With 11 bases removed from V and 5 bases from J, the gap between germline ends came to 16 bases. The germline gives CDR1 ENHRY, CDR2 SYGVKD. The CDR3 consists of 12 residues. Here the CDR3 reads CAAGPGPDEQYF. The CDR3 DNA is TGTGCCGCCGGACCAGGGCCCGACGAGCAGTACTTC.